The 7 T cell receptor beta chains in this list originate from one sample, sequenced in a study of identical twins. TCRdb processed the 5' RACE reads anew with MiXCR; each CDR3 protein has one entry. This sample carries around 280,000 distinct CDR3 sequences, roughly 8.6% of them seen once, and the ten largest clones take over 2%. These data were also reused for a study on yellow fever vaccine responses in identical twins.

Sequenced: memory (CD45RO+) T cells sorted from blood. The receptors were gathered from a woman aged 18 to 35 in good health.

The chain uses TRBV2 and TRBJ2-1; possibly TRBD1 for D (6 bases). The CDR3 extends over 18 amino acids. Trimming cost V 6 bases and J 4 bases, with 25 bases left between them. Germline V gene lookup returns CDR1 SNHLY and CDR2 FYNNEI. The CDR3 DNA follows: TGTGCCAGCAGCCGTATAGGTATGGGGGCGCGGAATTACAATGAGCAGTTCTTC. It translates to CASSRIGMGARNYNEQFF.

This clonotype appeared many times. The rearrangement uses TRBV12-3 or TRBV12-4 and TRBJ1-1; weak D call: TRBD1 (6 bases). Trimming cost V 6 bases and J 1 base, with 12 bases left between them. The CDR3 spans 14 residues. CDR3: CASSLGQRNTEAFF. CDR3 coding DNA: TGTGCCAGCAGCCTAGGACAGAGGAACACTGAAGCTTTCTTT.

The chain couples TRBV28 to TRBJ2-5; TRBD1 or TRBD2 may be the D gene (5 bases each). Trimming left V 6 bases short and J 0 bases short, with 32 bases between. The germline gives CDR1 MDHEN, CDR2 SYDVKM. The CDR3 is 21 amino acids. The CDR3 coding sequence is TGTGCCAGCAGGCAAAACCGAGGGGTGTTTAGACTTGCCGAGTACCAAGAGACCCAGTACTTC. This sequence encodes CASRQNRGVFRLAEYQETQYF.

This clonotype was observed a handful of times. The rearrangement links TRBV6-2 or TRBV6-3 to TRBJ1-1, with 7 positions matching TRBD1. This CDR3 comprises 14 residues. In germline, CDR1 is MNHEY, CDR2 SVGEGT. Trimming took 6 bases from V and 4 from J; bases not matched to a gene: 8. The CDR3 spells CASRTGAGGTEAFF. DNA for the CDR3: TGTGCCAGCAGAACAGGGGCGGGGGGCACTGAAGCTTTCTTT.

This clonotype was picked up a small number of times. The rearrangement links TRBV6-5 to TRBJ1-1; D is unresolved. Germline V lookup: CDR1 MNHEY, CDR2 SVGAGI. The CDR3 length is 14 residues. V was pared by 4 bases and J by 3 bases, with 12 bases between. The CDR3 protein is CASSSRVFDTEAFF. In nucleotides, the CDR3 is TGTGCCAGCAGTTCAAGGGTTTTCGACACTGAAGCTTTCTTT.

A few counts support this clonotype. The V call is TRBV10-3, the J call TRBJ1-3; a possible D gene is TRBD1 (5 bases). Trimming cost V 6 bases and J 0 bases, with 9 bases left between them. Looked up from germline, CDR1 is ENHRY and CDR2 is SYGVKD. This CDR3 region has 14 residues. The CDR3 nucleotides read TGTGCCATCAGCGAGACAGTCTCTGGAAACACCATATATTTT. This gives the protein CAISETVSGNTIYF.

This clonotype was detected a few times. V and J are TRBV4-1 and TRBJ2-1; the D gene is possibly TRBD2 (5 bases). Germline assignment: CDR1 MGHRA and CDR2 YSYEKL. Trimming shortened V by 6 bases and J by 8 bases, and 14 bases separated the two germline ends. CDR3 size: 13 residues. CDR3 region: CASRATGFDEQFF. Here the CDR3 DNA reads TGCGCCAGCAGAGCCACGGGGTTCGATGAGCAGTTCTTC.